This T cell receptor beta chain derives from a study of cytomegalovirus exposure and HLA in healthy donors listed by TCRdb under 2017. As for the study more broadly: According to an earlier analysis of a few hundred of the donors, roughly 180 million T cells yielded roughly 110 million unique TCR beta sequences and 276 Gb of sequence data. Because of strong linkage in the cohort, roughly five DR-DQ haplotypes were treated as single units for association and clustering. HLA typing included class I and class II loci at four-digit resolution. Every discovery cohort repertoire had been produced on one sequencing platform. An early release covering 500 to 750 HLA-typed donors comprised 250 to 350 gigabases of sequencing data and approximately 85 million unique TCR sequences. Of the approximately 400 genotyped donors, 65% to 90% fell in the genetic ancestry cluster associated with self-reported Caucasian donors. Typing coverage varied by locus: roughly 629-640 donors for A, B, C, DRB1 and DQB1; roughly 510 for DQA1; about 590 for DPA1; around 490 for DPB1. Genome-wide SNP genotypes for about three fifths of the roughly 670 donors were used in a later genetic analysis, which treated that subset as a discovery cohort. A separate validation cohort of roughly 120 different subjects was used in addition to the approximately 610-subject first cohort. To study patterns of TCR occurrence, a later analysis re-analyzed previously published TCR beta repertoires from more than 550 donors and added high-resolution HLA genotyping. In the later analysis, no new phenotypic data were used to find candidate immune exposures; instead, reliance was placed on TCR beta sequences and their occurrence across donors. The study aimed to test whether signatures of past pathogen exposure could be identified by cataloging public T cell receptors. The study combined high-throughput TCR immunosequencing, statistical association of individual TCRs with disease status, and machine learning to predict cytomegalovirus infection status. Donor age, sex, ethnicity and CMV serostatus were compiled alongside the repertoire data. The study used immunosequencing to profile the T cell repertoires of more than 650 subjects and linked those repertoires to cytomegalovirus serostatus. An earlier analysis of fewer than 700 of the donors applied high-throughput TCR beta sequencing to assess whether each TCR beta V gene segment acted as functional or pseudogenic. Among roughly 400 genotyped donors of the cohort, an average of around 250,000 unique TCR beta nucleotide sequences was sequenced per donor, of which approximately 19% were non-productive.

Library preparation was by the immunoSEQ multiplex PCR assay. For the multiplex PCR, a mixture combining 60 forward primers for TCR Vbeta segments and 13 reverse primers for TCR Jbeta segments was used. A multiplex PCR assay on genomic DNA amplified the CDR3 region of rearranged TCR beta genes. Amplified TCR beta libraries were sequenced as 87-base-pair reads on the Illumina HiSeq System. The published analysis was carried out like this. A later analysis counted tens of millions of unique TCR beta chains across the 500 to 850 repertoires, and around 9.9 million of these chains were shared by at least two donors. A nearest-neighbor algorithm error-corrected the raw reads and collapsed the reads into unique sequences, merging closely related sequences to remove PCR and sequencing errors. V, D and J gene segments were assigned by aligning CDR3 sequences to IMGT reference sequences. Each retained sequence needed at least a six-nucleotide match to both a V gene segment and a J gene segment. A rearrangement counted as productive if the CDR3 had no stop codons and remained in frame with V and J, and every other rearrangement counted as non-productive. Following IMGT convention, CDR3 was defined as the stretch from the second conserved V-encoded cysteine up to the conserved J-encoded phenylalanine. The earlier analysis of about 590 of the donors excluded sequences that lacked an unambiguous match to a single V gene segment. An earlier analysis of several hundred of the donors classified V segments as functional when productive rearrangements were above 56.7% and as segregating when the standard deviation between donors was above 5%. A statistical classification framework was developed to diagnose cytomegalovirus status using the catalog of TCR beta chain sequences. V and J gene assignment, in a later analysis, came from comparing TCR nucleotide sequences with IMGT/GENE-DB human TR gene sequences. In a later analysis, CDR3 sequences and most-parsimonious VDJ recombination scenarios were assigned using the TCRdist pipeline. In a later analysis, every TCR beta chain was defined by the combination of its CDR3 amino acid sequence and its V-gene family, and reads without a unique V-gene family were dropped. To address suspected cross-contamination and a sequencing artifact, a later analysis removed roughly 640 highly shared, low-generation-probability nucleotide sequences. In a later analysis, a clonal expansion index for each public chain was calculated from normalized within-repertoire ranks of inferred template counts. In a later analysis, generation probabilities were computed using a VDJ recombination model fitted to out-of-frame rearrangements, and the results were checked against IGoR. Hypergeometric tests were used in a later analysis to score TCR-TCR, TCR-HLA and TCR-CMV co-occurrence, with a repertoire-size bias correction applied to the TCR pairs. False discovery rates were estimated in a later analysis by permuting HLA or CMV assignments 20 times. In a later analysis, co-occurring TCRs were grouped with DBSCAN, and TCRdist sequence similarity was added when clustering was performed within HLA-allele-positive subsets. Co-occurrence clustering excluded repertoires with fewer than 30,000 or more than 120,000 public chains, plus five with anomalous nucleotide sharing. In its TCRdb copy, this immuneACCESS table keeps in-frame sequences only and misses some clones. Where compared with another copy, unresolved V genes explain less than half of these, and the others have no known cause. V, J and clone size derive from that table, while D and trimming were established from the DNA sequence. The sample has about 200,000 clones on record, roughly 80% of them singletons. The ten largest make up about 3.1% of the sample.

Here is what the overall study found, with its caveats: In a later genetic analysis, a missense DCLRE1C variant was associated with V-gene and J-gene trimming of TCR beta chains, and the association was replicated in an independent cohort. A few of the identified cytomegalovirus-associated TCR beta chains were confirmed in vitro to be specific for cytomegalovirus antigens. According to a later analysis, most CMV-associated TCR beta chains appeared to be HLA-restricted, and the HLA associations seemed to be driven largely by CMV exposure. A cluster of highly shared sequence variants was judged likely to represent a technical artifact of the sequencing pipeline. Most TCR sequences were seen in very few donors, while some public TCRs were found in many individuals. The earlier analysis of approximately 560 of the donors excluded some 15 rarely observed V segments, including chromosome 9 orphons, because counts were too low. In the study, 150 to 200 TCR beta chains were listed as associated with cytomegalovirus. HLA typing was unavailable for some donors at each locus, so association tests used only the typed subset. CMV serostatus was the only immune exposure information available for the cohort. According to a later analysis, parvovirus B19, influenza, CMV and Epstein-Barr virus appeared linked to several top co-occurrence clusters. Presence/absence analyses assumed roughly uniform sequencing depth across donors, an assumption that may not hold. This cohort had only TCR beta chains sequenced, and the lack of alpha or paired-chain data limited which features could be detected. In a later analysis, HLA-associated TCR beta chains were found to be more clonally expanded and to have lower generation probabilities than equally common non-associated chains. In an earlier analysis of approximately 590 of the donors, most TCR beta V segments were observed in productive rearrangements about 87% or about 30% of the time, broadly matching IMGT annotations. The authors suggested that the approach could potentially be generalized to other disease states and immunological phenotypes. A further reported finding was that TCR beta sequences accurately predicted the HLA-A and HLA-B alleles for most subjects in the first cohort. In both the original and validation cohorts, the classifier was reported to diagnose cytomegalovirus status with high specificity and sensitivity. When HLA alleles, especially DR and DQ, strongly co-occurred, TCR associations were difficult to assign to individual alleles. In a later analysis, TCR association rates were found to vary across HLA loci, with the most associated TCRs seen for DRB1 alleles and the fewest for HLA-C alleles. Because the 87-base-pair reads could not distinguish some IMGT-functional V segments, including TRBV6-2 and TRBV6-3, those segments were excluded. Correlated functional status among segregating V segments might reflect linkage disequilibrium, but an unknown experimental factor could not be ruled out. Compared with the 666-donor mean, donors in an Asian-associated ancestry cluster had fewer N-insertions in productive TCRs, according to a later genetic analysis. In a later analysis, 16,951 TCR beta sequences were associated with specific HLA alleles at a false discovery rate of 0.05.

Worth noting for this clone: What this receptor recognizes is not known. One base away there is no much larger clone; base qualities are not given.

The cohort comprised some 730 healthy bone marrow donors. At the time of sampling, every cohort member was nominally healthy, though immune exposures that went unrecorded were likely present. The donor was CMV seronegative and belonged to the group of 350 or so seronegative cohort members. Every donor gave a peripheral blood sample, and the peripheral blood mononuclear cells from that sample were used for TCR beta sequencing. Genomic DNA extraction from the blood cell samples was performed with the Qiagen DNeasy Blood Extraction Kit. As encoded in the germline V gene (reference sequence), CDR1 is SEHNR while CDR2 is FQNEAQ. Reading from cysteine to phenylalanine, the CDR3 counts 15 amino acids. The sequence is cut down to CDR3 DNA, 45 bases in frame from base 1. The junction shows trimming of 5 bases on V and 5 bases on J, and the gene matches do not reach 5 bases of it.

This TCR was sampled from a man aged 30-40 years in good health and CMV-seronegative. The sample was PBMCs. Recombination connected TRBV7-9 to TRBJ2-2, and TRBD1 aligns with 10 junction nucleotides. For the CDR3, the sequence is CASSRTGGLTGELFF. The base sequence is TGTGCCAGCAGCCGGACAGGGGGTTTGACCGGGGAGCTGTTTTTT.